Listed below are T cell receptor beta chains from one sample, sequenced in a study of cytomegalovirus exposure and HLA in healthy donors. Sequenced by immunoSEQ multiplex PCR; TCRdb stores in-frame clones only, minus some. The repertoire holds about 140,000 clones, with approximately 80% as singletons. Sequencing was carried out using PBMCs. Every receptor here comes from a middle-aged woman in good health and CMV-seronegative. Each CDR3 is given with its conserved first and last residue. The D gene is left open where the match is weak. The listing skips clone size in some rows; elsewhere it reads once, few, many or a size class.

abundance | d_gene | j_gene | v_gene | CDR3nt | CDR3aa
. | TRBD2 | TRBJ2-7 | TRBV5-4 | TGTGCCAGCAGCTTGGCGGCGGGAGGGAGATACGAGCAGTACTTC | CASSLAAGGRYEQYF
. | TRBD2 | TRBJ2-7 | TRBV27 | TGTGCCAGCAGTTTCCTGGCGGGAGGCATCTACGAGCAGTACTTC | CASSFLAGGIYEQYF
. | . | TRBJ2-7 | TRBV5-4 | TGTGCCAGCAGATCAAATCCCCAGGCAGGGGATGGCGAGCAGTACTTC | CASRSNPQAGDGEQYF
few | TRBD1 | TRBJ2-7 | TRBV10-3 | TGTGCCATCAGATCCGGGACAGGGGGCGACGAGCAGTACTTC | CAIRSGTGGDEQYF
. | . | TRBJ1-2 | TRBV19 | TGTGCCAGTAGTATGGACAGATACTATGGCTACACCTTC | CASSMDRYYGYTF
. | . | TRBJ1-2 | TRBV4-2 | TGTGCCAGCAGCCAAGCGGGTCAGGGCCTCTATGGCTACACCTTC | CASSQAGQGLYGYTF
. | . | TRBJ2-7 | TRBV5-1 | TGCGCCAGCAGTTTGTCAGGGGACGAGCAGTACTTC | CASSLSGDEQYF
. | . | TRBJ1-4 | TRBV11-3 | TGTGCCAGCAGCTCCGGACAGCCAACTAATGAAAAACTGTTTTTT | CASSSGQPTNEKLFF
. | TRBD1 | TRBJ1-3 | TRBV6-7 | TGTGCCAGCAGTTCCGGGACAGGGGTAGGAAACACCATATATTTT | CASSSGTGVGNTIYF
. | . | TRBJ1-1 | TRBV6-6 | TGTGCCAGCAGGGCAGGGGTGGTCACTGAAGCTTTCTTT | CASRAGVVTEAFF
. | TRBD1 | TRBJ2-3 | TRBV29-1 | TGCAGCGCCCGTCGCGGGACAGGGACAGATACGCAGTATTTT | CSARRGTGTDTQYF
. | . | TRBJ2-2 | TRBV5-4 | TGTGCCAGCAGTCACCGGGGTGGGAACACCGGGGAGCTGTTTTTT | CASSHRGGNTGELFF
. | TRBD2 | TRBJ2-7 | TRBV7-3 | TGTGCCAGCAGCTTTGGACTAGCGGGCGAGCAGTACTTC | CASSFGLAGEQYF
once | . | TRBJ2-2 | TRBV21-1 | TGTGCCAGCAGCAAACTCCAGGGCCTCACCGGGGAGCTGTTTTTT | CASSKLQGLTGELFF
. | . | TRBJ2-1 | TRBV27 | TGTGCCAGCAGTTTAGCTAGCCAGTGGGCTGAGCAGTTCTTC | CASSLASQWAEQFF
. | TRBD2 | TRBJ2-3 | TRBV4-2 | TGTGCCAGCAGCCAAGATCCTACAGCTAGCGGGGGACCCACGGATACGCAGTATTTT | CASSQDPTASGGPTDTQYF
. | TRBD2 | TRBJ2-3 | TRBV2 | TGTGCCAGCGGATGGACTAGGGGAGGCACAGATACGCAGTATTTT | CASGWTRGGTDTQYF
. | TRBD2 | TRBJ2-5 | TRBV2 | TGTGCCAGCAGCGTGACTAGCGGGAGTGGAGAGACCCAGTACTTC | CASSVTSGSGETQYF
. | TRBD2 | TRBJ2-7 | TRBV27 | TGTGCCAGCAGTTTAGTACTAGCGGCCCCCTACGAGCAGTACTTC | CASSLVLAAPYEQYF
. | . | TRBJ2-1 | TRBV19 | TGTGCCAGTAGTATAGATCCCGACAAACCATACAATGAGCAGTTCTTC | CASSIDPDKPYNEQFF
. | TRBD1 | TRBJ2-5 | TRBV29-1 | TGCAGCGTGGACAGGAGCCACCAAGAGACCCAGTACTTC | CSVDRSHQETQYF
few | TRBD2 | TRBJ2-3 | TRBV7-2 | TGTGCCAGCAGCTTACTAGCGGGGGGGGCAGATACGCAGTATTTT | CASSLLAGGADTQYF
. | . | TRBJ2-7 | TRBV5-4 | TGTGCCAGCAGCTTGGGACCCAACAGGGTTTTAGGCGAGCAGTACTTC | CASSLGPNRVLGEQYF
. | . | TRBJ1-6 | TRBV27 | TGTGCCAGCAGTTTCGGTCAGGGGAGATCACCCCTCCACTTT | CASSFGQGRSPLHF
. | TRBD2 | TRBJ2-1 | TRBV4-3 | TGCGCCAGCAGCCACAATAGCGGGGGGGCCTACAATGAGCAGTTCTTC | CASSHNSGGAYNEQFF
. | . | TRBJ2-6 | TRBV10-3 | TGTGCCATCAGTGGCGTGGGCCCCCCGGCTTTC | CAISGVGPPAF
. | . | TRBJ2-3 | TRBV9 | TGTGCCAGCAGCGTAGTCCCAGGGGAAAAGACAGATACGCAGTATTTT | CASSVVPGEKTDTQYF
once | TRBD2 | TRBJ2-7 | TRBV6-1 | TGTGCCAGCAGTCCCAGCGGGGCCTACTACGAGCAGTACTTC | CASSPSGAYYEQYF
. | TRBD1 | TRBJ1-5 | TRBV7-9 | TGTGCCAGCAGCTCAGACAGGGTGGGCAATCAGCCCCAGCATTTT | CASSSDRVGNQPQHF
few | TRBD1 | TRBJ1-1 | TRBV28 | TGTGCCAGCAGTTCGGACAGGGTAATAGCTGAAGCTTTCTTT | CASSSDRVIAEAFF
. | . | TRBJ2-2 | TRBV28 | TGTGCCAGCAGGTCCCAGGGGAACGGGGAGCTGTTTTTT | CASRSQGNGELFF
. | . | TRBJ2-1 | TRBV9 | TGTGCCAGCAGCGTAGCGGGGAACTCCTACAATGAGCAGTTCTTC | CASSVAGNSYNEQFF
. | TRBD1 | TRBJ1-5 | TRBV6-1 | TGTGCCAGCAGCACCGGGGGACAGGGAGTGGGGAACCAGCATTTT | CASSTGGQGVGNQHF
. | TRBD2 | TRBJ2-3 | TRBV28 | TGTGCCAGCAGTTTAGTAAATAGCGGGGGTCCAGATACGCAGTATTTT | CASSLVNSGGPDTQYF
once | . | TRBJ2-3 | TRBV5-4 | TGTGCCAGCAGCTTAGGCCAGGGGAAAGATACGCAGTATTTT | CASSLGQGKDTQYF
. | . | TRBJ2-6 | TRBV6-4 | TGTGCCAGCAGTGAGGGGGGCTCTGGGGCCAACGTCCTGACTTTC | CASSEGGSGANVLTF
. | TRBD2 | TRBJ2-1 | TRBV7-8 | TGTGCCAGCAGCCAGGAACTCCCTAGCGGGGATTTACAGTTCTTC | CASSQELPSGDLQFF
. | TRBD1 | TRBJ2-1 | TRBV2 | TGTGCCAGCAACCGTAGTCCGGGACAGGGTGTCCATGAGCAGTTCTTC | CASNRSPGQGVHEQFF
. | . | TRBJ1-3 | TRBV28 | TGTGCCAGCAGTCACACCCCCGATCTGATCTATTTT | CASSHTPDLIYF
once | . | TRBJ1-3 | TRBV28 | TGTGCCAGCAGTTTCGGCGGGACCAGCCCGACCATATATTTT | CASSFGGTSPTIYF
. | . | TRBJ1-3 | TRBV5-4 | TGTGCCAGCAGCGATGGACGGGGGAACACCATATATTTT | CASSDGRGNTIYF
. | TRBD2 | TRBJ2-1 | TRBV4-1 | TGCGCCAGCAGCCAAGATCGAGGACTAGCGGTCCCTGAGCAGTTCTTC | CASSQDRGLAVPEQFF
. | . | TRBJ1-2 | TRBV19 | TGTGCCAGCGACCCAGGCCTCCACTATGGCTACACCTTC | CASDPGLHYGYTF
. | TRBD1 | TRBJ2-3 | TRBV6-1 | TGTGCCAGCAGTGTGGGACAGTTCACAGATACGCAGTATTTT | CASSVGQFTDTQYF
. | . | TRBJ2-2 | TRBV5-6 | TGTGCCAGCAGCTTGGTTCCCTTCCCCGGGGAGCTGTTTTTT | CASSLVPFPGELFF
. | TRBD2 | TRBJ2-7 | TRBV5-4 | TGTGCCAGCAGCTTGGCCGGAGCGGGAGGGCCGAATGAGCAGTACTTC | CASSLAGAGGPNEQYF
. | TRBD1 | TRBJ1-3 | TRBV7-2 | TGTGCCAGCAGCCTAACCCATGGACAGGGTGATAGAAACACCATATATTTT | CASSLTHGQGDRNTIYF
. | TRBD2 | TRBJ2-1 | TRBV28 | TGTGCCAGCAGCCCTGGACTAGCGGGGGGCAATGAGCAGTTCTTC | CASSPGLAGGNEQFF
. | . | TRBJ1-5 | TRBV7-2 | TGTGCCAGCAGCTTAAGACAGACCAATCAGCCCCAGCATTTT | CASSLRQTNQPQHF
. | . | TRBJ2-6 | TRBV7-3 | TGTGCCAGCAGCTTCCAATCTGGGGCCAACGTCCTGACTTTC | CASSFQSGANVLTF
. | TRBD2 | TRBJ2-2 | TRBV10-3 | TGTGCCATCAGTGTGGCGGGGGGACACACCGGGGGGCTGTTTTTT | CAISVAGGHTGGLFF